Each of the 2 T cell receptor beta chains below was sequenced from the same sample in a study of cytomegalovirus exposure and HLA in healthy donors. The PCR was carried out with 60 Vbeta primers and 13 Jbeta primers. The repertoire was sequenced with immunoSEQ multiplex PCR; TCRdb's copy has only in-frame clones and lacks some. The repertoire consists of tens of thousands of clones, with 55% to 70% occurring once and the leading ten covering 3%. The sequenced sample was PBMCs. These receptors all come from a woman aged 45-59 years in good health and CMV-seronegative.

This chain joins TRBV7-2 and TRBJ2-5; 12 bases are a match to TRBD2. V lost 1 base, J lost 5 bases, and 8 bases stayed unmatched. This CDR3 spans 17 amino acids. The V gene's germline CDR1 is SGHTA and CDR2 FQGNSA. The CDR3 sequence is CASSLGGRTSGTETQYF. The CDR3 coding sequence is TGTGCCAGCAGCTTAGGGGGCCGGACTAGCGGGACGGAGACCCAGTACTTC.

The CDR3 is CSVTGQGNSYNEQFF. CDR3 DNA sequence: TGCAGCGTGACAGGACAGGGAAACTCCTACAATGAGCAGTTCTTC. This chain connects TRBV29-1 to TRBJ2-1; 8 nucleotides agree with TRBD1. Trimming cost V 6 bases and J 0 bases; bases outside gene matches: 7. CDR1 and CDR2 (germline): SQVTM, ANQGSEA. The CDR3 spans 15 residues.